The 23 T cell receptor beta chains below come from one sample, sequenced in a study of CDR3 diversity in severe acne (dated by TCRdb to the late 2010s). Library prep was done by PCR. Instrument on record: Illumina HiSeq 2000. TCRdb itself trimmed the public reads at Q25 with fastp, ran MiXCR and retained productive beta chains. Identical CDR3 protein sequences are pooled into one entry, listed with their most common genes and DNA. The sample profile shows about 85,000 distinct CDR3 sequences; 45% to 55% of them were found once. The ten largest clones take up roughly 9.1% of the sample. Sequencing input: blood. The origin of the receptors is a male donor in good health, serving as a control.

This clonotype showed up just once. The rearrangement uses TRBV10-3 and TRBJ2-1; 10 nucleotides line up with TRBD2. The ends lost 4 bases at V and 4 bases at J; junction bases unmatched: 7. The CDR3 covers 16 residues. Germline V gene data show CDR1 as ENHRY and CDR2 as SYGVKD. In DNA form, the CDR3 reads TGTGCCATCAGTGGGGCTAGCGGGAGAAGATACAATGAGCAGTTCTTC. As protein: CAISGASGRRYNEQFF.

Points on this clonotype: Its ends do not fully match the called genes, so a read error is possible. V and J are TRBV7-9 and TRBJ1-1; D not certain. CDR1 is SEHNR, CDR2 FQNEAQ, per germline (reference sequence). CDR3 length: 16 amino acids. In DNA form, the CDR3 reads TGTGCCAGCGGCTTAGGATCTGCCCGGGAGAACACTGAAGCTTTCTTT. It codes for CASGLGSARENTEAFF.

This clonotype was seen a handful of times. The chain employs TRBV5-5 and TRBJ2-5; D is ambiguous. Germline V gene data show CDR1 as SGHKS and CDR2 as YYEKEE (reference sequence). The germline V and J ends were trimmed by 7 bases and 4 bases, with 8 bases remaining between them. The CDR3 extends over 11 amino acids. CDR3 sequence (DNA): TGTGCCAGCTCCCAAGGAGAGACCCAGTACTTC. Translating it yields CASSQGETQYF.

The J gene is TRBJ1-4, the V gene TRBV5-1; TRBD1 matches at 10 bases. CDR3 length: 16 amino acids. CDR1 is SGHRS, CDR2 YFSETQ, per germline. V lost 0 bases, J lost 7 bases, and 6 bases stayed unmatched. The chain's CDR3 is CASSLGQGAKSEKLFF. CDR3 nucleotide sequence: TGCGCCAGCAGCTTGGGACAGGGGGCTAAAAGTGAAAAACTGTTTTTT.

This clonotype was detected many times. The J gene is TRBJ2-7, the V gene TRBV11-2; D not certain. The CDR3 consists of 15 residues. V was cut by 1 base and J by 4 bases, with 14 bases left in between. Germline lookup yields CDR1 SGHAT and CDR2 FQNNGV. The CDR3 protein is CASSLGVQFPYEQYF. In DNA, the CDR3 is TGTGCCAGCAGCTTAGGGGTACAGTTTCCGTACGAGCAGTACTTC.

The V gene is TRBV20-1, the J gene TRBJ2-3, with 12 bases matching TRBD2. The germline gives CDR1 DFQATT, CDR2 SNEGSKA (reference sequence). The CDR3 is 18 residues long. The trim removed 0 bases at V and 2 bases at J, leaving 9 bases unmatched. The CDR3 DNA reads TGCAGTGCTAGAGATGTCAGACTAGCGGGAGCCCTCACAGATACGCAGTATTTT. It yields the protein CSARDVRLAGALTDTQYF.

This clonotype was counted at least ten times. This rearrangement joins TRBV2 to TRBJ1-5; the D gene is possibly TRBD1 (5 bases). Trimming took 3 bases from V and 4 from J, leaving 13 bases between them. CDR1 and CDR2 from the germline V gene are SNHLY and FYNNEI. The CDR3 is made up of 15 amino acids. The CDR3 protein is CASSESGLNNQPQHF. CDR3 nucleotides: TGTGCCAGCAGTGAGTCGGGACTAAATAATCAGCCCCAGCATTTT. The variable domain in full, completed from reference TRBV2 and TRBJ1-5, reads EPEVTQTPSHQVTQMGQEVILRCVPISNHLYFYWYRQILGQKVEFLVSFYNNEISEKSEIFDDQFSVERPDGSNFTLKIRSTKLEDSAMYFCASSESGLNNQPQHFGDGTRLSIL.

As regards this clonotype: This may arise from a read error, as a much more abundant clone is one base away. The chain uses TRBV7-8 and TRBJ2-7; 8 bases are shared with TRBD2. The CDR3 loop spans 14 amino acids. Losses at the gene ends were 8 bases for V and 7 bases for J; bases not matched to a gene: 13. Germline V gene data show CDR1 as SGHVS and CDR2 as FQNEAQ. CDR3 nucleotide sequence: TGTGCCAGCCGGCCGGGACTAGGCGCTAATGAGCAGTACTTC. The encoded protein is CASRPGLGANEQYF.

The chain couples TRBV5-1 to TRBJ2-7; 7 nucleotides agree with TRBD1. The V segment lost 7 bases and the J segment 7 bases; nucleotides outside the gene matches: 20. This CDR3 has 16 residues. Germline V gives CDR1 SGHRS, CDR2 YFSETQ. The CDR3 reads CASGDQTGSGLGEQYF. The DNA of the CDR3 is TGCGCCAGCGGCGACCAGACAGGGTCCGGTTTGGGTGAGCAGTACTTC. The whole variable domain, filled in from reference TRBV5-1 and TRBJ2-7, reads KAGVTQTPRYLIKTRGQQVTLSCSPISGHRSVSWYQQTPGQGLQFLFEYFSETQRNKGNFPGRFSGRQFSNSRSEMNVSTLELGDSALYLCASGDQTGSGLGEQYFGPGTRLTVT.

Of note for this clonotype: The CDR3 carries no conserved terminal phenylalanine or tryptophan, so it likely arises from a read error. The chain joins TRBV7-6 to TRBJ1-3; D gene ambiguous. The V end lost 0 bases, the J end lost 0 bases, and 9 bases lay between the germline ends. The CDR3 sequence is 16 residues long. Germline CDR1 and CDR2: SGHVS and FNYEAQ. CDR3: CASSLARQVSGNTIYY. The CDR3 DNA reads as TGTGCCAGCAGCTTAGCGCGGCAGGTCTCTGGAAACACCATATATTAT.

The V gene is TRBV2, the J gene TRBJ2-3, with 7 bases lining up with TRBD2. Germline V lookup: CDR1 SNHLY, CDR2 FYNNEI. J gave up 4 bases and V 8 bases, and 24 bases lay outside the gene matches. The CDR3 totals 19 residues. CDR3 bases: TGTGCCAGCTCCGGGTTGGTTCCGTGGCCGAGCAGCGGGGCAGATACGCAGTATTTT. It yields the protein CASSGLVPWPSSGADTQYF. Full variable domain (outside the CDR3, taken from reference TRBV2 and TRBJ2-3): EPEVTQTPSHQVTQMGQEVILRCVPISNHLYFYWYRQILGQKVEFLVSFYNNEISEKSEIFDDQFSVERPDGSNFTLKIRSTKLEDSAMYFCASSGLVPWPSSGADTQYFGPGTRLTVL.

Concerning this clonotype itself: Given a much more abundant clone one base away, this may be a read error. The chain uses TRBV2 and TRBJ2-1; no firm D call. Germline V gene data show CDR1 as SNHLY and CDR2 as FYNNEI. The CDR3 runs 13 residues. The CDR3 loop reads CAGSEAGVSVQFF. CDR3 nucleotides: TGTGCCGGCAGTGAAGCTGGGGTAAGCGTGCAGTTCTTC.

This chain connects TRBV20-1 to TRBJ2-2, with TRBD2 identical over 13 bases. Looked up from germline, CDR1 is DFQATT and CDR2 is SNEGSKA (reference sequence). V gave up 1 base and J gave up 4 bases; unmatched junction bases: 3. The CDR3 sequence is 16 residues long. Here the CDR3 reads CSARGRLAGGTGELFF. The CDR3 DNA follows: TGCAGTGCTAGAGGACGACTAGCGGGAGGCACCGGGGAGCTGTTTTTT.

The chain links TRBV20-1 to TRBJ1-2, with TRBD1 matching over 9 bases. J gave up 6 bases and V 6 bases, and 17 bases lay outside the gene matches. Looked up from germline, CDR1 is DFQATT and CDR2 is SNEGSKA (reference sequence). This CDR3 is 16 amino acids long. The CDR3 here is CSAGPRTGAAIDGYTF. The CDR3 DNA follows: TGCAGTGCCGGACCCAGGACAGGGGCCGCCATTGATGGCTACACCTTC.

The chain carries TRBV7-3 and TRBJ2-7; 9 bases map to TRBD1. The germline V gene encodes CDR1 SGHTA and CDR2 FQGTGA. This CDR3 comprises 13 residues. The V gene end was trimmed by 6 bases and the J gene end by 5 bases; junction bases not matched to a gene: 5. The CDR3 DNA reads TGTGCCAGCAGAGGACAGGGGAGGGACGAGCAGTACTTC. Its translation: CASRGQGRDEQYF.

The chain joins TRBV2 to TRBJ1-2, with 7 bases fitting TRBD1. The trim removed 4 bases at V and 2 bases at J, leaving 7 bases unmatched. The CDR3 extends over 15 amino acids. Germline lookup yields CDR1 SNHLY and CDR2 FYNNEI. Here the CDR3 reads CASSAESQGNYGYTF. In DNA form, the CDR3 reads TGTGCCAGCAGTGCTGAATCACAGGGGAACTATGGCTACACCTTC.

The rearrangement uses TRBV29-1 and TRBJ2-7; no clear D. Trimming removed 0 bases from V and 0 bases from J, with 9 bases in between. CDR3 length: 14 residues. Germline V CDR1 and CDR2: SQVTM, ANQGSEA. The CDR3 reads CSVEDYGSSYEQYF. The CDR3 nucleotides read TGCAGCGTTGAAGATTACGGTAGCTCCTACGAGCAGTACTTC.

This clonotype was recorded at least ten times. V is TRBV19 and J is TRBJ1-5, with 9 positions matching TRBD1. The CDR3 totals 19 residues. With V trimmed by 1 base and J by 2 bases, 12 bases remained unmatched. CDR1 is LNHDA, CDR2 SQIVND, per germline (reference sequence). Here the CDR3 reads CASSIGGTGIIKGNQPQHF. CDR3 nucleotides: TGTGCCAGTAGTATAGGTGGGACAGGGATTATTAAAGGCAATCAGCCCCAGCATTTT.

This clonotype was counted a few times. The chain links TRBV19 to TRBJ1-1; tentatively, D is TRBD1 (6 bases). This CDR3 region has 14 residues. Trimming took off 5 bases at V and 4 bases at J, with 14 bases between the two ends. The germline gives CDR1 LNHDA, CDR2 SQIVND (reference sequence). CDR3 loop: CASSSTDRFTEAFF. The CDR3 nucleotides read TGTGCCAGTAGTTCAACTGACAGGTTCACTGAAGCTTTCTTT.

V and J are TRBV10-3 and TRBJ1-2; tentative D call: TRBD1 (5 bases). Germline V CDR1 and CDR2: ENHRY, SYGVKD. The CDR3 contains 13 residues. V was shortened by 0 bases and J by 7 bases, with 9 bases between the two germline ends. The CDR3 here is CAISESAGSGYTF. Here the CDR3 DNA reads TGTGCCATCAGTGAGTCGGCAGGGAGTGGCTACACCTTC.

The V gene is TRBV20-1, the J gene TRBJ1-2; D is ambiguous. The V end was cut by 4 bases, the J end by 8 bases, with 11 bases between. CDR1 DFQATT and CDR2 SNEGSKA come from the germline V gene (reference sequence). CDR3 length: 11 residues. The CDR3 is CSATGEYGYTF. In DNA, the CDR3 is TGCAGTGCTACCGGGGAGTACGGCTACACCTTC.

The chain recombines TRBV25-1 with TRBJ2-1, with 7 positions matching TRBD1. The V gene end was trimmed by 4 bases and the J gene end by 7 bases; junction bases not matched to a gene: 10. Germline values: CDR1 MGHDK, CDR2 SYGVNS. The CDR3 is made up of 15 amino acids. The CDR3 sequence: CASSAPTGEGNEQFF. The CDR3 DNA reads as TGTGCCAGCAGTGCTCCCACAGGGGAAGGGAATGAGCAGTTCTTC.

This clonotype was seen a few times. The rearrangement joins TRBV7-3 to TRBJ2-7, with a tentative D call TRBD2 (5 bases). The ends were cut back, 5 bases at V and 0 bases at J, with 8 bases in the middle. Germline CDR1 and CDR2: SGHTA and FQGTGA. The CDR3 runs 13 residues. The CDR3 region is CASSLSVSYEQYF. For the CDR3, the DNA is TGTGCCAGCAGCCTTAGCGTCTCCTACGAGCAGTACTTC.